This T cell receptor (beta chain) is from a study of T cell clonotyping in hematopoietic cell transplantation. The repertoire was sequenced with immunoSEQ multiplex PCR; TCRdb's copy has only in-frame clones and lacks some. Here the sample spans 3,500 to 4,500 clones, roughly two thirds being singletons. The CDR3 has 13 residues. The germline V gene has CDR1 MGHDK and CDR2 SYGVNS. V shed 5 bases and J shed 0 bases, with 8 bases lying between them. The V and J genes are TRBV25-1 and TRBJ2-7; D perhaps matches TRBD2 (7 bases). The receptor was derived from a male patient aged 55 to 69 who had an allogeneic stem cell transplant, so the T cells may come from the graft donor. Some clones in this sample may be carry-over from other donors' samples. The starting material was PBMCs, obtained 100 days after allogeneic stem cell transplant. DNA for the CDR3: TGTGCCAGCAGTAGGGGGGGCTCCTACGAGCAGTACTTC. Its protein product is CASSRGGSYEQYF.